These 31 T cell receptor beta chains were sequenced from one sample in a study of cytomegalovirus exposure and HLA in healthy donors. The study ran its PCR with 60 Vbeta and 13 Jbeta primers. Profiling relied on immunoSEQ multiplex PCR, and the TCRdb table lists in-frame clones only, not all of them. The repertoire includes roughly 100,000 clones, around four fifths of them detected once, and around 8.6% sits in the top ten. The sample comprised PBMCs. These receptor sequences come from a woman in her thirties or forties in good health and CMV-seropositive.

The chain is built from TRBV28 and TRBJ2-7; 7 bases line up with TRBD2. Germline V lookup: CDR1 MDHEN, CDR2 SYDVKM. The CDR3 sequence is 13 residues long. Germline trimming cut 9 bases from V and 3 bases from J; bases unmatched to any gene: 8. DNA for the CDR3: TGTGCCAGTATGGGGGGGGTAAGCTACGAGCAGTACTTC. Its protein is CASMGGVSYEQYF.

The genes are TRBV6-6 and TRBJ1-5, with D perhaps TRBD1 (6 bases). Germline loops: CDR1 MNHNY, CDR2 SVGAGI (reference sequence). V lost 0 bases and J lost 5, with 8 bases in between. CDR3 length equals 14 residues. The chain's CDR3 is CASSYSRTDQPQHF. CDR3 bases: TGTGCCAGCAGTTACTCGAGGACAGATCAGCCCCAGCATTTT.

The chain recombines TRBV27 with TRBJ2-3; TRBD2 agrees at 8 bases. CDR1 MNHEY and CDR2 SMNVEV come from the germline V gene (reference sequence). The trim removed 6 bases at V and 6 bases at J, leaving 8 bases unmatched. This CDR3 region has 14 residues. The CDR3, as DNA: TGTGCCAGCAGCCAGCGACTAGCGAGCGATACGCAGTATTTT. Translating gives CASSQRLASDTQYF.

This clone was observed a single time. This chain links TRBV27 with TRBJ2-7, with 11 nucleotides matching TRBD1. Germline-derived CDR1 and CDR2 are MNHEY and SMNVEV (reference sequence). There are 14 residues in the CDR3. The J segment lost 4 bases and the V segment lost 11 bases, leaving 10 bases of the junction unmatched. The CDR3 is CASAMGTGGYEQYF. The DNA of the CDR3 is TGTGCCTCAGCAATGGGGACAGGGGGTTACGAGCAGTACTTC.

The chain recombines TRBV28 with TRBJ1-4; D possibly corresponds to TRBD1 (6 bases). The V gene's germline CDR1 is MDHEN and CDR2 SYDVKM. The CDR3 has 17 residues. Trimming took off 3 bases at V and 2 bases at J, with 16 bases between the two ends. Written as DNA, the CDR3 is TGTGCCAGCAGTTTTTCCGTTGTTGGGGGCACTAATGAAAAACTGTTTTTT. This gives the protein CASSFSVVGGTNEKLFF.

This clone is a singleton in its sample. The chain recombines TRBV5-1 with TRBJ2-4, with TRBD1 as a possible D gene (5 bases). The V and J ends lost 4 bases and 3 bases respectively, with 11 bases between them. The germline V gene encodes CDR1 SGHRS and CDR2 YFSETQ. The CDR3 runs 14 residues. Here the CDR3 reads CASSIGVGKNIQYF. For the CDR3, the DNA is TGCGCCAGCAGCATAGGGGTGGGCAAAAACATTCAGTACTTC. Supplemented by reference TRBV5-1 and TRBJ2-4, the full variable domain reads KAGVTQTPRYLIKTRGQQVTLSCSPISGHRSVSWYQQTPGQGLQFLFEYFSETQRNKGNFPGRFSGRQFSNSRSEMNVSTLELGDSALYLCASSIGVGKNIQYFGAGTRLSVL.

The chain has TRBV5-1 and TRBJ1-2; possible D gene TRBD1, 6 bases. Deletions cut 3 bases from V and 4 bases from J, with 10 bases between. Germline CDR1 is SGHRS and CDR2 is YFSETQ. The CDR3 has 13 residues. The CDR3 DNA reads as TGCGCCAGCAGCTGGGGACAAGTCTATGGCTACACCTTC. This sequence encodes CASSWGQVYGYTF.

CDR3 DNA: TGTGCCAGCAGCTCTAGGGCGGGTGGAGAGACCCAGTACTTC. The encoded protein is CASSSRAGGETQYF. This chain links TRBV9 with TRBJ2-5, with D possibly being TRBD2 (5 bases). The germline V and J ends were trimmed by 4 bases and 4 bases, with 14 bases remaining between them. This CDR3 comprises 14 residues. Germline CDR1 and CDR2: SGDLS and YYNGEE.

The chain combines TRBV4-3 with TRBJ2-7; D uncertain. V lost 0 bases and J lost 0, with 12 bases in between. The CDR3 runs to 16 residues. Per germline, CDR1 LGHNA and CDR2 YSLEER. The CDR3 protein is CASSQDLPVSSYEQYF. CDR3 coding DNA: TGCGCCAGCAGCCAAGATCTTCCGGTGAGCTCCTACGAGCAGTACTTC.

The chain recombines TRBV5-4 with TRBJ1-2; tentatively, D is TRBD1 (5 bases). The CDR3 is 15 residues long. From germline, CDR1 is SGHNT and CDR2 YYREEE (reference sequence). V was trimmed by 4 bases and J by 2 bases, leaving 15 bases between them. The CDR3 spells CASSTTLQGNYGYTF. CDR3 DNA: TGTGCCAGCAGCACCACCCTCCAGGGAAACTATGGCTACACCTTC.

The chain joins TRBV5-1 to TRBJ2-5; D unclear. The CDR3 length is 15 residues. Trimming cost V 4 bases and J 5 bases, with 18 bases left between them. Germline loops: CDR1 SGHRS, CDR2 YFSETQ. The CDR3 region is CASSDRLVGQETQYF. The CDR3 coding sequence is TGCGCCAGCAGCGATCGCCTAGTTGGTCAGGAGACCCAGTACTTC.

V is TRBV5-6 and J is TRBJ1-2; D might be TRBD1 (6 bases). CDR1 and CDR2 from the germline V gene are SGHDT and YYEEEE. V lost 1 base, J lost 7 bases, and 11 bases lay in between. CDR3 length equals 13 residues. The CDR3 loop reads CASSLYREGGYTF. DNA for the CDR3: TGTGCCAGCAGCTTGTACAGGGAGGGTGGCTACACCTTC.

This clone was detected once. CDR3 residues: CASSYIQENTEAFF. The DNA of the CDR3 is TGTGCCAGCAGTTACATACAGGAGAACACTGAAGCTTTCTTT. V usage is TRBV6-5 and J usage is TRBJ1-1; D possibly corresponds to TRBD1 (5 bases). Germline V lookup: CDR1 MNHEY, CDR2 SVGAGI. The CDR3 contains 14 residues. Trimming left V 2 bases short and J 1 base short, with 8 bases between.

This chain connects TRBV5-1 to TRBJ2-5, with 10 bases matching TRBD2. This CDR3 is built from 15 residues. The trim removed 0 bases at V and 4 bases at J, leaving 3 bases unmatched. Germline CDR1 reads SGHRS; CDR2 reads YFSETQ. CDR3 loop: CASSLELAGLETQYF. CDR3 bases: TGCGCCAGCAGCTTGGAACTAGCGGGATTAGAGACCCAGTACTTC.

This clone turned up a few times. The chain employs TRBV7-6 and TRBJ2-3; TRBD2 is a possible D gene (6 bases). Germline loops: CDR1 SGHVS, CDR2 FNYEAQ. V gave up 5 bases and J gave up 2 bases, with 14 bases separating them. The CDR3 runs 15 residues. The CDR3 spells CASSPSVGHTDTQYF. CDR3 DNA: TGTGCCAGCAGCCCTAGCGTCGGACACACAGATACGCAGTATTTT. The variable domain in full, with the rest retrieved from reference TRBV7-6 and TRBJ2-3, is GAGVSQSPRYKVTKRGQDVALRCDPISGHVSLYWYRQALGQGPEFLTYFNYEAQQDKSGLPNDRFSAERPEGSISTLTIQRTEQRDSAMYRCASSPSVGHTDTQYFGPGTRLTVL.

V and J are TRBV6-5 and TRBJ1-4; D perhaps matches TRBD1 (6 bases). The CDR3 is 15 residues long. V was clipped by 2 bases and J by 6 bases, with 13 bases between them. Germline assignment: CDR1 MNHEY and CDR2 SVGAGI. CDR3 residues: CASSYPGEGYEKLFF. The CDR3 DNA reads TGTGCCAGCAGTTACCCAGGGGAAGGTTATGAAAAACTGTTTTTT.

This clone was counted a few times. The chain couples TRBV11-2 to TRBJ1-1; D remains ambiguous. The CDR3 loop spans 14 amino acids. The ends were cut back, 2 bases at V and 4 bases at J, with 11 bases in the middle. Germline V gene sequence: CDR1 SGHAT, CDR2 FQNNGV. The DNA of the CDR3 is TGTGCCAGCAGCTTAACTTTGATTGGCACTGAAGCTTTCTTT. Translation: CASSLTLIGTEAFF.

The V gene is TRBV28, the J gene TRBJ2-1; 9 bases are shared with TRBD1. This CDR3 region has 16 residues. Trimming removed 2 bases from V and 8 bases from J; junction bases left unmatched: 10. Germline lookup yields CDR1 MDHEN and CDR2 SYDVKM. CDR3 in amino acids: CASSLAGDRAFYEQFF. DNA for the CDR3: TGTGCCAGCAGTTTAGCCGGGGACAGGGCCTTTTATGAGCAGTTCTTC.

The sample holds a few counts of this clone. This chain connects TRBV7-9 to TRBJ1-5; D not resolved. Germline lookup yields CDR1 SEHNR and CDR2 FQNEAQ (reference sequence). This CDR3 is built from 16 residues. V dropped 5 bases and J dropped 5 bases, with 19 bases sitting between them. The CDR3 coding sequence is TGTGCCAGCAGCGCAACTTCTGGTTTAGGAGATCAGCCCCAGCATTTT. This sequence encodes CASSATSGLGDQPQHF.

This rearrangement joins TRBV5-6 to TRBJ1-1; D gene uncertain. This CDR3 contains 15 residues. Looked up from germline, CDR1 is SGHDT and CDR2 is YYEEEE. The ends were cut back, 6 bases at V and 1 base at J, with 16 bases in the middle. The CDR3 reads CASKTPTRGNTEAFF. CDR3 nucleotides: TGTGCCAGCAAAACCCCGACTAGAGGGAACACTGAAGCTTTCTTT.

In this sample, this clone turned up a few times. The chain joins TRBV5-1 to TRBJ1-1, with D unclear. The V and J ends lost 3 bases and 3 bases respectively, with 12 bases between them. Per the germline V gene, CDR1 is SGHRS and CDR2 is YFSETQ. This CDR3 comprises 14 residues. Written as DNA, the CDR3 is TGCGCCAGCAGCTACCGCGGTTGGGACACTGAAGCTTTCTTT. It translates to CASSYRGWDTEAFF.

The rearrangement links TRBV29-1 to TRBJ2-1, with a weak D call TRBD2 (5 bases). V was trimmed by 6 bases and J by 6 bases, leaving 15 bases between them. Germline CDR1 is SQVTM and CDR2 is ANQGSEA. The CDR3 is 13 residues long. DNA of the CDR3: TGCAGCGTCCCCCACCGGCGGGTCAATGAGCAGTTCTTC. Translating gives CSVPHRRVNEQFF.

The rearrangement links TRBV4-2 to TRBJ2-1; 10 bases align to TRBD2. Germline CDR1 LGHNA, CDR2 YNFKEQ. The CDR3 consists of 15 residues. J lost 6 bases, V lost 4 bases, and 6 bases had no gene match. Here the CDR3 reads CASSLGPSGGNEQFF. The CDR3 DNA reads TGTGCCAGCAGCCTGGGGCCTAGCGGGGGCAATGAGCAGTTCTTC.

The V gene is TRBV13, the J gene TRBJ1-5, with TRBD1 as a possible D gene (6 bases). V was cut by 0 bases and J by 4 bases, with 10 bases left in between. The length of the CDR3 is 15 residues. CDR1 and CDR2 (germline): PRHDT, FYEKMQ (reference sequence). The CDR3 sequence: CASSLGRGVNQPQHF. The DNA for the CDR3 is TGTGCCAGCAGCTTAGGCAGGGGCGTTAATCAGCCCCAGCATTTT.

The J gene is TRBJ1-2, the V gene TRBV4-1; D ambiguous. CDR3 length: 14 residues. V shed 7 bases and J shed 6 bases, with 18 bases lying between them. Germline CDR1 and CDR2: MGHRA and YSYEKL. This CDR3 reads CASTPADERDGYTF. CDR3 in DNA: TGCGCCAGCACCCCAGCGGACGAAAGAGATGGCTACACCTTC.

For this clone: Other nucleotide sequences from this sample produce the same CDR3. The V and J genes are TRBV7-9 and TRBJ1-6; 7 positions match TRBD1. The germline CDR1 and CDR2 sequences are SEHNR and FQNEAQ (reference sequence). The CDR3 spans 14 residues. J was trimmed by 9 bases and V by 5 bases; bases with no gene match: 7. Here the CDR3 reads CASSLGTDGSPLHF. DNA for the CDR3: TGTGCCAGCAGCCTAGGGACAGACGGTTCACCCCTCCACTTT.

CDR3 DNA: TGCGCCAGCAGCTTGGCCCTTAATGAAAAACTGTTTTTT. It encodes CASSLALNEKLFF. The chain uses TRBV5-1 and TRBJ1-4; D remains ambiguous. The V end was cut by 0 bases, the J end by 4 bases, with 4 bases between. Germline V CDR1 and CDR2: SGHRS, YFSETQ. The CDR3 loop spans 13 amino acids.

This chain joins TRBV19 and TRBJ1-1; TRBD1 might be the D (6 bases). Per germline, CDR1 LNHDA and CDR2 SQIVND (reference sequence). The V gene lost 2 bases and the J gene lost 5 bases, with 9 bases spanning the gap. The CDR3 is 13 amino acids. CDR3: CASSIQGITEAFF. The CDR3 DNA reads TGTGCCAGTAGTATACAGGGGATTACTGAAGCTTTCTTT.

This clone appeared once. This rearrangement joins TRBV28 to TRBJ2-3; 8 positions agree with TRBD1. The germline CDR1 and CDR2 sequences are MDHEN and SYDVKM. With V trimmed by 4 bases and J by 4 bases, 25 bases remained unmatched. The CDR3 totals 21 residues. CDR3 region: CASSYHTWTQTLGQGPDTQYF. CDR3 coding DNA: TGTGCCAGCAGTTACCATACATGGACCCAGACCCTTGGACAGGGTCCAGATACGCAGTATTTT. Full variable domain (rest looked up from reference TRBV28 and TRBJ2-3): DVKVTQSSRYLVKRTGEKVFLECVQDMDHENMFWYRQDPGLGLRLIYFSYDVKMKEKGDIPEGYSVSREKKERFSLILESASTNQTSMYLCASSYHTWTQTLGQGPDTQYFGPGTRLTVL.

The rearrangement links TRBV5-1 to TRBJ2-1; 8 bases line up with TRBD2. V was clipped by 6 bases and J by 6 bases; unmatched bases: 20. CDR3 length: 18 residues. Per the germline V gene, CDR1 is SGHRS and CDR2 is YFSETQ. CDR3 protein: CASNWELAGAGPSNEQFF. CDR3 DNA sequence: TGCGCCAGCAACTGGGAGCTAGCGGGCGCCGGGCCTTCCAATGAGCAGTTCTTC.

The chain carries TRBV7-6 and TRBJ1-5, with a possible D match to TRBD1 (5 bases). V was shortened by 4 bases and J by 7 bases, with 23 bases between the two germline ends. Germline CDR1 reads SGHVS; CDR2 reads FNYEAQ. The CDR3 is 17 residues long. The CDR3 sequence is CASSSRPGPGGIQPQHF. CDR3 in DNA: TGTGCCAGCAGCTCACGTCCGGGGCCCGGGGGTATACAGCCCCAGCATTTT.